This T cell receptor (beta chain) was sequenced in a study of T cells in Graves' hyperthyroidism and ophthalmopathy. Study observations and caveats: In the analysis, a 13 V-J model separated ophthalmopathy from stable hyperthyroidism. The model anticipated ophthalmopathy a median about 7 months pre-onset.

On this clonotype itself: Its matching antigen is unknown. A much larger clone lies one base from this, so it may be a read error. The final CDR3 position lacks the conserved phenylalanine or tryptophan, pointing to a likely read error.

The germline CDR1 and CDR2 sequences are SEHNR and FQNEAQ (reference sequence). V shed 1 base and J shed 4 bases, with 12 bases lying between them. The CDR3 contains 15 residues. It was RNA transcripts that yielded the amplified TCR beta CDR3 regions. When the TCR CDR3 underwent first-round RT-PCR, the HTBI primer set was used. TCRdb re-called the multiplex PCR reads with MiXCR, one entry per CDR3 protein. This table holds 300,000 to 450,000 distinct CDR3 sequences, more than 11% found once. Sequenced material: blood. The clonotype was recovered from a woman between 55 and 75 years old with Graves' hyperthyroidism. This chain links TRBV7-9 with TRBJ2-3; D is unresolved. CDR3 sequence: CASSLDREDPDTQYS. CDR3 DNA: TGTGCCAGCAGCTTAGACAGAGAGGATCCAGATACGCAGTATTCT.